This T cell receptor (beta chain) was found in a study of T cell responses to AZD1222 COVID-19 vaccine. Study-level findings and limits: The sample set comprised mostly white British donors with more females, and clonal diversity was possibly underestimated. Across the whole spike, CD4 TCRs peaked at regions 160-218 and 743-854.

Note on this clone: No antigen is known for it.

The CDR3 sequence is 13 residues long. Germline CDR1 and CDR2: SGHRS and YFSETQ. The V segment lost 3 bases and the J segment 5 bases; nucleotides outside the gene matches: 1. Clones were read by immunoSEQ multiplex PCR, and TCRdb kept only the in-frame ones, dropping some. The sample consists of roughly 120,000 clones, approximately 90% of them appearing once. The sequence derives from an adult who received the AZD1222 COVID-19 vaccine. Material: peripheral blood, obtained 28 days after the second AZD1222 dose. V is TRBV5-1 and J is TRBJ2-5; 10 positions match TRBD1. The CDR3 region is CASSSGQGETQYF. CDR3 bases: TGCGCCAGCAGCTCGGGACAGGGGGAGACCCAGTACTTC.